The entry below gives a single TCR beta chain sequence along with its context. The data originate from a study of cytomegalovirus exposure and HLA in healthy donors. CDR1 and CDR2 (germline): SGHDT, YYEEEE. This CDR3 comprises 12 residues. V was clipped by 0 bases and J by 5 bases, with 5 bases between them. Amplification used 60 Vbeta primers and 13 Jbeta primers. Using immunoSEQ multiplex PCR, the repertoire was profiled, and TCRdb retains in-frame clones only, with some absent. This table holds some 150,000 clones, about 61% found once. This sequence joins TRBV5-6 and TRBJ1-1; the D is unclear. The sequence was collected from a woman in her thirties or forties in good health and CMV-seronegative. Sequenced sample: PBMCs. The CDR3 nucleotides read TGTGCCAGCAGCTTGGACAGTACTGAAGCTTTCTTT. Translating gives CASSLDSTEAFF.